This section outlines one T cell receptor (beta chain) sequence together with its context. V lost 5 bases to trimming and J lost 11 bases; unmatched junction nucleotides: 11. The CDR3 extends over 13 amino acids. CDR1 and CDR2 (germline): SEHNR, FQNEAQ (reference sequence). Profiling relied on immunoSEQ multiplex PCR, and the TCRdb table lists in-frame clones only, not all of them. This sample has about 84,000 clones, with 94% found just once. This record belongs to a study of T cell changes during pregnancy in multiple sclerosis. This receptor was identified in a female donor in good health, enrolled as a control in a pregnancy study. Sequenced here: peripheral blood, sampled in the second trimester of pregnancy. The chain uses TRBV7-9 and TRBJ1-1; 7 bases line up with TRBD1. The CDR3 reads CASSPSGTGAAFF. The DNA for the CDR3 is TGTGCCAGCAGCCCATCCGGAACAGGGGCCGCTTTCTTT.